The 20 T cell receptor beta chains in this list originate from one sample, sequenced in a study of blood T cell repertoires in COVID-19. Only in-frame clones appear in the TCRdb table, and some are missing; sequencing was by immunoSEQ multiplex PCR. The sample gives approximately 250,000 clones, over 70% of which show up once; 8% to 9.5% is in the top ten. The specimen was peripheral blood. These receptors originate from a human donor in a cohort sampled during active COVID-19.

The CDR3 sequence is CASSHSIDSSYGYTF. CDR3 nucleotide sequence: TGCGCCAGCAGCCATTCAATCGACAGCTCCTATGGCTACACCTTC. This chain connects TRBV5-1 to TRBJ1-2; D possibly corresponds to TRBD1 (5 bases). There are 15 residues in the CDR3. Between the trimmed V and J ends, which lost 4 bases and 4 bases, there was a span of 17 bases. Germline values: CDR1 SGHRS, CDR2 YFSETQ.

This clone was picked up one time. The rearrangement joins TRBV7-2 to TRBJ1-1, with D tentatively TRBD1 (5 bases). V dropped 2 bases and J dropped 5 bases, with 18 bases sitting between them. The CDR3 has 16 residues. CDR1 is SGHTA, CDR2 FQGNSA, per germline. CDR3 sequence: CASSLNPQGIGTEAFF. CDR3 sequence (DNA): TGTGCCAGCAGCTTAAATCCCCAGGGAATCGGGACTGAAGCTTTCTTT.

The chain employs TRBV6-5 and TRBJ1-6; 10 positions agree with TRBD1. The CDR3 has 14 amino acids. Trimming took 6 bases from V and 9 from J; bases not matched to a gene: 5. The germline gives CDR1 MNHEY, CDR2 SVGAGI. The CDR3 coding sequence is TGTGCCAGCAGGAGACAGGGGGCTAGTTCACCCCTCCACTTT. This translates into CASRRQGASSPLHF.

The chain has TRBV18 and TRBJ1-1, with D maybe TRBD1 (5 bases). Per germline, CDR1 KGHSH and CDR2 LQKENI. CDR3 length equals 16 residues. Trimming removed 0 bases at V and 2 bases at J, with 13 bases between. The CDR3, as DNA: TGTGCCAGCTCACCACCCCGGGGAGGGGCAAACACTGAAGCTTTCTTT. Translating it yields CASSPPRGGANTEAFF.

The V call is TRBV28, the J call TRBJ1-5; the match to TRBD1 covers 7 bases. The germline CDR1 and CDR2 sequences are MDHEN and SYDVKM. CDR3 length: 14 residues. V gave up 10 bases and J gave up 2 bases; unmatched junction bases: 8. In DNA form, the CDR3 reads TGTGCCACCTGGCTAGGGGGCGGCAATCAGCCCCAGCATTTT. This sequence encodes CATWLGGGNQPQHF. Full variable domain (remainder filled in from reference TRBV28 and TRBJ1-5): DVKVTQSSRYLVKRTGEKVFLECVQDMDHENMFWYRQDPGLGLRLIYFSYDVKMKEKGDIPEGYSVSREKKERFSLILESASTNQTSMYLCATWLGGGNQPQHFGDGTRLSIL.

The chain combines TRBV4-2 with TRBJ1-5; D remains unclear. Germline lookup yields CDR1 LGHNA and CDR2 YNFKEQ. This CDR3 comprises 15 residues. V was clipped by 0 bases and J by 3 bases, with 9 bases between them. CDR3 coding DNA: TGTGCCAGCAGCCAAGATGGTCAACACAATCAGCCCCAGCATTTT. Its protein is CASSQDGQHNQPQHF.

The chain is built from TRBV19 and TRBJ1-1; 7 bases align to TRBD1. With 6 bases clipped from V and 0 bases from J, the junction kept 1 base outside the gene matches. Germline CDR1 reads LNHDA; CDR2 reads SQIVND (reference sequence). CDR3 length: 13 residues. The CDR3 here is CASRGTVNTEAFF. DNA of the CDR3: TGTGCCAGTAGGGGGACAGTGAACACTGAAGCTTTCTTT.

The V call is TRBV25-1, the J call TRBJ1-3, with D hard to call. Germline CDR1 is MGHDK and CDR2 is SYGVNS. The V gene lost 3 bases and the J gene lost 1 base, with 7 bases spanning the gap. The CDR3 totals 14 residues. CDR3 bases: TGTGCCAGCAGTGAGGGAGGTTCTGGAAACACCATATATTTT. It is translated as CASSEGGSGNTIYF.

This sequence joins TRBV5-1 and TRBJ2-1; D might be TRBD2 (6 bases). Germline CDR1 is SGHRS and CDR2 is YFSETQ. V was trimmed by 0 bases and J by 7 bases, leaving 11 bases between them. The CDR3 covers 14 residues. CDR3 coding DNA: TGCGCCAGCAGCTTGGGGACTATTGGGAATGAGCAGTTCTTC. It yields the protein CASSLGTIGNEQFF.

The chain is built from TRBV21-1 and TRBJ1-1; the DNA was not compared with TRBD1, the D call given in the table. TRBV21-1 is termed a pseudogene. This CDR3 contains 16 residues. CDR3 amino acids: CASSKEVPGSNTEAFF. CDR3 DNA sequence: TGTGCCAGCAGCAAAGAAGTACCAGGATCGAACACTGAAGCTTTCTTT.

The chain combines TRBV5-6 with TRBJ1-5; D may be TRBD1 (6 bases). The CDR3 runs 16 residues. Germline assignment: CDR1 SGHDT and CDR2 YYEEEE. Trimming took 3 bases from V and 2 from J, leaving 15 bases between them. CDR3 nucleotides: TGTGCCAGCAGCTATTCGGCCTCAGGGGGCAATCAGCCCCAGCATTTT. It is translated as CASSYSASGGNQPQHF.

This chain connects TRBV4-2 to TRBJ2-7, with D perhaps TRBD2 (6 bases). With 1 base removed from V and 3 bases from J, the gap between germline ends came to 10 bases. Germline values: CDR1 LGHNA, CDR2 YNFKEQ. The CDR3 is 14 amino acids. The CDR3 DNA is TGTGCCAGCAGCCAAGGGAGGGGATTCTACGAGCAGTACTTC. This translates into CASSQGRGFYEQYF.

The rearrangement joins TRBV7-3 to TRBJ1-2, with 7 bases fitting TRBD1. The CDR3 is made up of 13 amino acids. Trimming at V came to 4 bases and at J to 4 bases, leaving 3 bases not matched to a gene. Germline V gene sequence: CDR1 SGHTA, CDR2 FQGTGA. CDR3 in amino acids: CASSSRQGYGYTF. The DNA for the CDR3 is TGTGCCAGCAGCTCCAGACAGGGCTATGGCTACACCTTC.

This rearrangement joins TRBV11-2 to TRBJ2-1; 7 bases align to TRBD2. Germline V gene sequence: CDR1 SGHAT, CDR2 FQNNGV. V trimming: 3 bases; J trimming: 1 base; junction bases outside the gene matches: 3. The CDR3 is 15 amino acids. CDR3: CASSFQRGSYNEQFF. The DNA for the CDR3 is TGTGCCAGCAGCTTCCAGCGGGGTTCCTACAATGAGCAGTTCTTC. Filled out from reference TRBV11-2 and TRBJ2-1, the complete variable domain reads EAGVAQSPRYKIIEKRQSVAFWCNPISGHATLYWYQQILGQGPKLLIQFQNNGVVDDSQLPKDRFSAERLKGVDSTLKIQPAKLEDSAVYLCASSFQRGSYNEQFFGPGTRLTVL.

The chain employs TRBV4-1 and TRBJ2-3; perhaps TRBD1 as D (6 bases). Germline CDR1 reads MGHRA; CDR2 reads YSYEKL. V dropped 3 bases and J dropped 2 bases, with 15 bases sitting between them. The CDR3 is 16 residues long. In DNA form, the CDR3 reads TGCGCCAGCAGCCACCCCCCGGGACAAGTCACAGATACGCAGTATTTT. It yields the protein CASSHPPGQVTDTQYF.

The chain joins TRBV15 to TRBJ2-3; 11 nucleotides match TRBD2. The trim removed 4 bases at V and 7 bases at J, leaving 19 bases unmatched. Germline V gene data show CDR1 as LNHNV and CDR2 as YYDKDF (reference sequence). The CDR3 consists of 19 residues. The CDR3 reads CATSTLPGRVTSGRNTQYF. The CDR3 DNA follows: TGTGCCACCAGCACACTTCCCGGGAGGGTCACTAGCGGGAGAAATACGCAGTATTTT.

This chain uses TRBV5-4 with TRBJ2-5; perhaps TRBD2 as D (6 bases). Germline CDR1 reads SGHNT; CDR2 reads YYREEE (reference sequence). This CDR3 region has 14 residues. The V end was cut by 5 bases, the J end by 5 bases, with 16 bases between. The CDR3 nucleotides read TGTGCCAGCAGAACCGGGACTGAGCTCGAGACCCAGTACTTC. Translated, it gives CASRTGTELETQYF.

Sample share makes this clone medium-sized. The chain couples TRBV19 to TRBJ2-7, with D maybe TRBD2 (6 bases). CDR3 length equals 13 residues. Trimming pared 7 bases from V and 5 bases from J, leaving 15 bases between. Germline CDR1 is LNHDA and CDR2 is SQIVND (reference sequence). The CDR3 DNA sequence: TGTGCCAGTAATGGAGGAGGGGCCCACGAGCAGTACTTC. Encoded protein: CASNGGGAHEQYF.

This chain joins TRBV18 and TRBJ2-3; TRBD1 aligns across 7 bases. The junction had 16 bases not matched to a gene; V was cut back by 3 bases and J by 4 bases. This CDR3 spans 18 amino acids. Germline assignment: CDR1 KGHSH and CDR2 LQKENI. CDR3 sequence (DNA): TGTGCCAGCTCACCGCAAACCGGGACAGACTCCTTTCCAGATACGCAGTATTTT. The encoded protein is CASSPQTGTDSFPDTQYF.

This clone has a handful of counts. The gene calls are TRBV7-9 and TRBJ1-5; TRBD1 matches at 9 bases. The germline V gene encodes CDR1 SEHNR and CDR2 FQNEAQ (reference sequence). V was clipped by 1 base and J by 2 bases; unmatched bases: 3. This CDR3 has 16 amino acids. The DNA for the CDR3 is TGTGCCAGCAGCTTAGGTACAGGGGGCCGCAATCAGCCCCAGCATTTT. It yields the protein CASSLGTGGRNQPQHF.